These T cell receptor beta chains were read from a single sample in a study of identical twins. TCRdb itself ran the 5' RACE reads through MiXCR, one entry per CDR3 protein. Here the sample spans about 530,000 distinct CDR3 sequences, roughly 15% being singletons. The data also belong to a second study, concerning yellow fever vaccine responses in identical twins.

What was sequenced was CD4+ T cells sorted from blood. These TCRs come from a woman younger than 35 in good health. Both conserved end residues are part of each CDR3.

TRBV5-1	TRBJ2-1	CASSQTNRNEQFF
TRBV12-3/TRBV12-4	TRBJ2-1	CASSLALGLTEQFF
TRBV14	TRBJ2-1	CASSQDIGRAYEQFF
TRBV24-1	TRBJ1-1	CATSGGTEAFF
TRBV5-1	TRBJ2-5	CASSWDDSSETQYF
TRBV6-1	TRBJ2-3	CASRGLGPTDTQYF
TRBV6-1	TRBJ2-5	CASSERGQTVETQYF
TRBV18	TRBJ2-2	CASSPPGQGTGELFF
TRBV4-2	TRBJ1-2	CASSQGGGQGKGGYTF
TRBV29-1	TRBJ2-5	CSVEWGPETQYF
TRBV11-2	TRBJ2-3	CASSLVPRLGKTTDTQYF
TRBV6-2/TRBV6-3	TRBJ2-7	CASSFELRYYEQYF